Below, 2 T cell receptor beta chains from the same sample are listed, as sequenced in a study of T cell clones after liver transplantation. Libraries were prepared by immunoSEQ multiplex PCR; TCRdb keeps only in-frame clonotypes and omits some of them. The sample consists of 70,000 to 80,000 clones, around 90% of them appearing once. This material consisted of CD4+ T cells from blood, taken before liver transplant. These receptors were collected from a human donor who received a liver transplant.

This chain links TRBV7-9 with TRBJ2-1; TRBD1 agrees at 7 bases. Germline lookup yields CDR1 SEHNR and CDR2 FQNEAQ (reference sequence). Germline trimming cut 5 bases from V and 14 bases from J; bases unmatched to any gene: 12. This CDR3 spans 13 amino acids. CDR3: CASSLSSGTDEFF. CDR3 bases: TGTGCCAGCAGCCTGAGCTCTGGGACAGATGAGTTCTTC.

For the CDR3, the DNA is TGTGCCAGCAGTTACGGGTTTAGCAATCAGCCCCAGCATTTT. Translated: CASSYGFSNQPQHF. The chain employs TRBV6-5 and TRBJ1-5; D unresolved. The V gene's germline CDR1 is MNHEY and CDR2 SVGAGI. The CDR3 is made up of 14 amino acids. Trimming stripped 2 bases from V and 0 bases from J, with 5 bases between.